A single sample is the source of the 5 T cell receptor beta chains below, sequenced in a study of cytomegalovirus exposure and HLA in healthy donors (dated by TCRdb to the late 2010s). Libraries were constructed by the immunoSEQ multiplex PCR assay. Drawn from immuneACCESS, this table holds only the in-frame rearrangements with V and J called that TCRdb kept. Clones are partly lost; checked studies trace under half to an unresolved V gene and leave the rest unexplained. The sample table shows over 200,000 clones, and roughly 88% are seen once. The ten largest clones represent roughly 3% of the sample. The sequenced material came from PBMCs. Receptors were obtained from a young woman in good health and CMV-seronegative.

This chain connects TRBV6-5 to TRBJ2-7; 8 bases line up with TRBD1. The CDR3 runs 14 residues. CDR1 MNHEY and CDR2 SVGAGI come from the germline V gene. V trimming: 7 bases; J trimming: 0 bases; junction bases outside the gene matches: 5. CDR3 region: CASIRGQGSYEQYF. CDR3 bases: TGTGCCAGCATCAGGGGGCAGGGCTCCTACGAGCAGTACTTC.

CDR3 in DNA: TGTGCCAGTAGTACCTGGACAGACGGCTACACCTTC. It translates to CASSTWTDGYTF. The chain uses TRBV19 and TRBJ1-2; D may be TRBD1 (6 bases). V lost 4 bases, J lost 8 bases, and 11 bases lay in between. The CDR3 contains 12 residues. The germline V gene encodes CDR1 LNHDA and CDR2 SQIVND (reference sequence).

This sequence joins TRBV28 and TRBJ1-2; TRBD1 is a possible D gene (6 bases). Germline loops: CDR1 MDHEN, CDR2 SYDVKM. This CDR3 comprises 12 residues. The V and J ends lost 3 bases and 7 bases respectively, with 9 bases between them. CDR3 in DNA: TGTGCCAGCAGTTTCGGGGGGGCTGGCTACACCTTC. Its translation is CASSFGGAGYTF.

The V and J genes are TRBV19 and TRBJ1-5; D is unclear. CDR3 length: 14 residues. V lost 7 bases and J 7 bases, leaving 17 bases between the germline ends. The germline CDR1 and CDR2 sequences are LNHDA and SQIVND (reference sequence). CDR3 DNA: TGTGCCAGTAACATTGCAGGAAACGTGCAGCCCCAGCATTTT. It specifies CASNIAGNVQPQHF.

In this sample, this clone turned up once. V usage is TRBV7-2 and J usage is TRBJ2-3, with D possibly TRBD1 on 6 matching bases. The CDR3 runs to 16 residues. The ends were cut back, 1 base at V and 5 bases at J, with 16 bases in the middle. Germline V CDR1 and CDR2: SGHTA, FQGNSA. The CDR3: CASSLDVEGGGDTQYF. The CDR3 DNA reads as TGTGCCAGCAGCTTAGACGTAGAAGGGGGTGGAGATACGCAGTATTTT.